These 24 T cell receptor beta chains were sequenced from one sample in a study of blood T cell repertoires in COVID-19. Assay used: immunoSEQ multiplex PCR; TCRdb lists only in-frame clones, some missing. The table shows about 410,000 clones, with around 86% occurring only once. The sequencing input was peripheral blood. The receptors derive from a woman aged 25-40 years with active or convalescent COVID-19.

The rearrangement joins TRBV30 to TRBJ1-3, with 7 bases fitting TRBD1. The CDR3 spans 15 residues. The ends lost 3 bases at V and 6 bases at J; junction bases unmatched: 11. CDR1 is GTSNPN, CDR2 SVGIG, per germline (reference sequence). CDR3 in amino acids: CAWRPYRDSPNTIYF. The CDR3 nucleotides are TGTGCCTGGAGACCATACCGGGACAGCCCAAACACCATATATTTT.

This chain joins TRBV10-2 and TRBJ2-1; a possible D gene is TRBD2 (6 bases). Germline-derived CDR1 and CDR2 are WSHSY and SAAADI. This CDR3 has 16 amino acids. Between the trimmed V and J ends, which lost 0 bases and 1 base, there was a span of 10 bases. CDR3 amino acids: CASSESVGRSYNEQFF. In DNA form, the CDR3 reads TGCGCCAGCAGTGAGTCGGTCGGGAGATCCTACAATGAGCAGTTCTTC.

This chain uses TRBV6-5 with TRBJ2-2, with 8 bases that match TRBD2. The CDR3 is 15 residues long. From germline, CDR1 is MNHEY and CDR2 SVGAGI. J was trimmed by 4 bases and V by 5 bases; bases with no gene match: 6. DNA of the CDR3: TGTGCCAGCAGTCTAGCGGGTATTATCACCGGGGAGCTGTTTTTT. Amino acids: CASSLAGIITGELFF.

This rearrangement joins TRBV6-5 to TRBJ1-5, with unresolved D. The germline V gene encodes CDR1 MNHEY and CDR2 SVGAGI. V was trimmed by 6 bases and J by 4 bases, leaving 16 bases between them. The CDR3 runs 15 residues. CDR3 nucleotides: TGTGCCAGCAGGCAAGGGAGAGAGAGTAATCAGCCCCAGCATTTT. Translation: CASRQGRESNQPQHF.

This clone has more than one count but fewer than ten. This rearrangement joins TRBV23-1 to TRBJ1-5; 7 nucleotides agree with TRBD1. TRBV23-1 is annotated as an ORF whose role is uncertain. CDR3 length equals 16 residues. Germline trimming cut 6 bases from V and 2 bases from J; bases unmatched to any gene: 10. CDR3 in amino acids: CASSTTGADGNQPQHF. The CDR3, as DNA: TGCGCCAGCAGCACAACAGGGGCCGATGGCAATCAGCCCCAGCATTTT.

The DNA for the CDR3 is TGTGCCAGCAGCTTAGGGACAGAAGAGACCCAGTACTTC. This encodes CASSLGTEETQYF. J is TRBJ2-5 and V is TRBV11-2; a possible D gene is TRBD1 (6 bases). V shed 1 base and J shed 3 bases, with 6 bases lying between them. From germline, CDR1 is SGHAT and CDR2 FQNNGV. The CDR3 extends over 13 amino acids.

The chain recombines TRBV5-1 with TRBJ2-1, with 7 bases that match TRBD2. Trimming at V came to 2 bases and at J to 3 bases, leaving 5 bases not matched to a gene. CDR1 and CDR2 (germline): SGHRS, YFSETQ. The CDR3 extends over 15 amino acids. CDR3 bases: TGCGCCAGCAGCTTAGCGGGGCCCAGCTACAATGAGCAGTTCTTC. Its protein is CASSLAGPSYNEQFF.

This CDR3 is CASSLSTGGTGELFF. The CDR3 nucleotides read TGTGCCAGCAGTTTATCCACAGGGGGCACCGGGGAGCTGTTTTTT. The chain employs TRBV27 and TRBJ2-2; 8 bases align to TRBD1. V gave up 0 bases and J gave up 4 bases; unmatched junction bases: 1. CDR1 and CDR2 (germline): MNHEY, SMNVEV (reference sequence). This CDR3 has 15 residues.

This chain connects TRBV27 to TRBJ1-1; 7 nucleotides agree with TRBD1. The germline V gene has CDR1 MNHEY and CDR2 SMNVEV (reference sequence). Trimming took 5 bases from V and 0 from J; bases not matched to a gene: 9. The CDR3 totals 16 residues. CDR3 loop: CASSRTGGMMNTEAFF. The CDR3 region has the DNA TGTGCCAGCAGTAGGACAGGCGGTATGATGAACACTGAAGCTTTCTTT.

The chain employs TRBV10-3 and TRBJ1-1; TRBD1 agrees at 7 bases. There are 16 residues in the CDR3. CDR1 and CDR2 (germline): ENHRY, SYGVKD. The trim removed 3 bases at V and 11 bases at J, leaving 18 bases unmatched. The DNA for the CDR3 is TGTGCCATCAGTGATAACCGAGCGTTAGGGGGCGCGGAGGCTTTCTTT. It translates to CAISDNRALGGAEAFF.

This chain uses TRBV2 with TRBJ1-5; TRBD1 might be the D (6 bases). Trimming cost V 4 bases and J 5 bases, with 15 bases left between them. Germline V gene sequence: CDR1 SNHLY, CDR2 FYNNEI. This CDR3 spans 15 amino acids. The CDR3: CASSGQSSGDQPQHF. The CDR3 DNA is TGTGCCAGCAGTGGACAGTCATCAGGGGATCAGCCCCAGCATTTT.

The V call is TRBV5-1, the J call TRBJ2-1; 9 positions match TRBD1. Unmatched junction bases numbered 5, after V lost 0 bases and J lost 4 bases. The CDR3 has 16 residues. Germline CDR1 is SGHRS and CDR2 is YFSETQ. DNA of the CDR3: TGCGCCAGCAGCTTGGACGGGACAGGGCCTTACAATGAGCAGTTCTTC. This sequence encodes CASSLDGTGPYNEQFF.

This chain joins TRBV6-5 and TRBJ1-1; TRBD1 matches at 8 bases. Germline lookup yields CDR1 MNHEY and CDR2 SVGAGI. This CDR3 region has 14 residues. J was trimmed by 5 bases and V by 7 bases; bases with no gene match: 9. CDR3 nucleotides: TGTGCCAGCACCACTACAGGGGGTGAAACTGAAGCTTTCTTT. Protein sequence: CASTTTGGETEAFF.

The genes are TRBV27 and TRBJ1-2, with a weak D call TRBD1 (5 bases). V was trimmed by 2 bases and J by 5 bases, leaving 15 bases between them. This CDR3 contains 15 residues. CDR1 and CDR2 (germline): MNHEY, SMNVEV (reference sequence). The CDR3 region has the DNA TGTGCCAGCAGTTTAATGGGGGGAGACCCTTATGGCTACACCTTC. Amino acids: CASSLMGGDPYGYTF.

The CDR3 region is CASFPSGEHYF. The CDR3 region has the DNA TGCGCCAGCTTCCCTAGCGGGGAGCATTACTTC. The chain joins TRBV5-1 to TRBJ2-5, with TRBD2 matching 9 bases. V lost 7 bases and J lost 14; bases outside the gene matches: 9. CDR1 is SGHRS and CDR2 is YFSETQ in the germline V gene. The CDR3 extends over 11 amino acids.

This clone was seen only once. J is TRBJ2-7 and V is TRBV5-4; TRBD1 agrees at 8 bases. The germline CDR1 and CDR2 sequences are SGHNT and YYREEE (reference sequence). J was trimmed by 2 bases and V by 2 bases; bases with no gene match: 3. The CDR3 covers 14 residues. The CDR3 reads CASSLRTGTYEQYF. CDR3 DNA: TGTGCCAGCAGCTTAAGGACAGGGACCTACGAGCAGTACTTC.

The chain uses TRBV4-1 and TRBJ1-6; no firm D call. The germline gives CDR1 MGHRA, CDR2 YSYEKL. The CDR3 length is 14 residues. V was cut by 2 bases and J by 5 bases, with 7 bases left in between. CDR3 bases: TGCGCCAGCAGCCAACAGGAACATAATTCACCCCTCCACTTT. Residues: CASSQQEHNSPLHF.

The V gene is TRBV18, the J gene TRBJ1-1; D not resolved. Germline CDR1 is KGHSH and CDR2 is LQKENI. V lost 3 bases and J 3 bases, leaving 14 bases between the germline ends. The CDR3 totals 15 residues. CDR3: CASSPSAARDTEAFF. Here the CDR3 DNA reads TGTGCCAGCTCACCCTCGGCGGCCCGGGACACTGAAGCTTTCTTT.

The rearrangement joins TRBV4-1 to TRBJ1-2; 11 bases are shared with TRBD1. With 4 bases clipped from V and 3 bases from J, the junction kept 1 base outside the gene matches. CDR3 length: 14 residues. Germline CDR1 is MGHRA and CDR2 is YSYEKL. The DNA for the CDR3 is TGCGCCAGCAGCCCGGGACAGGGGGACTATGGCTACACCTTC. Translating it yields CASSPGQGDYGYTF.

The V and J genes are TRBV5-6 and TRBJ2-7; D is possibly TRBD2 (6 bases). CDR1 SGHDT and CDR2 YYEEEE come from the germline V gene. The CDR3 runs to 15 residues. V dropped 4 bases and J dropped 2 bases, with 16 bases sitting between them. Written as DNA, the CDR3 is TGTGCCAGCAGCCCAGCTCGGCGGGGCCCCTACGAGCAGTACTTC. Protein sequence: CASSPARRGPYEQYF.

This clone was detected once. The chain employs TRBV21-1 and TRBJ1-1; TRBD1, the D gene given by the table, was not confirmed from the DNA. TRBV21-1 is noted as a pseudogene. CDR3 length equals 20 residues. The CDR3 DNA reads TGTGCCAGCAGCTTGAGCCGGGACAGGGTCTTCGATCCTCCGAACACTGAAGCTTTCTTT. Translating gives CASSLSRDRVFDPPNTEAFF.

The chain employs TRBV27 and TRBJ1-1, with 7 bases aligning to TRBD1. Germline loops: CDR1 MNHEY, CDR2 SMNVEV (reference sequence). V shed 5 bases and J 1 base; nucleotides not matched to a gene: 4. CDR3 length equals 14 residues. The CDR3 coding sequence is TGTGCCAGCAGTCCTTGGGACAGGAACACTGAAGCTTTCTTT. Translated, it gives CASSPWDRNTEAFF.

The V and J genes are TRBV4-1 and TRBJ1-6; possibly TRBD1 for D (6 bases). The CDR3 spans 16 residues. V was pared by 6 bases and J by 5 bases, with 17 bases between. Germline assignment: CDR1 MGHRA and CDR2 YSYEKL. CDR3 sequence: CASRGAGALNNSPLHF. The DNA for the CDR3 is TGCGCCAGCAGAGGGGCGGGGGCCCTGAATAATTCACCCCTCCACTTT.

The rearrangement links TRBV7-6 to TRBJ1-1; TRBD1 is a possible D gene (5 bases). CDR3 length equals 15 residues. Trimming removed 6 bases from V and 0 bases from J, with 14 bases in between. The germline V gene has CDR1 SGHVS and CDR2 FNYEAQ. For the CDR3, the DNA is TGTGCCAGCAGTCAAAATGCAGGGATGAACACTGAAGCTTTCTTT. Its protein product is CASSQNAGMNTEAFF.